Below, 2 T cell receptor beta chains from the same sample are listed, as sequenced in a study of blood T cell repertoires in COVID-19. Produced via immunoSEQ multiplex PCR; TCRdb's table is partial and in-frame only. The sample yields 250,000 to 350,000 clones, about 88% seen once. Sequenced sample: peripheral blood. The origin of the receptors is a woman aged 30 to 39 with COVID-19, enrolled during active disease.

The chain combines TRBV6-5 with TRBJ2-3; TRBD1 is a possible D gene (5 bases). The germline gives CDR1 MNHEY, CDR2 SVGAGI. Between the trimmed V and J ends, which lost 6 bases and 4 bases, there was a span of 11 bases. This CDR3 comprises 13 residues. DNA of the CDR3: TGTGCCAGCAGCCAGGGCGGTGCAGATACGCAGTATTTT. Amino acid sequence: CASSQGGADTQYF.

The chain links TRBV4-1 to TRBJ2-7; TRBD2 matches 14 bases. V lost 3 bases, J lost 1 base, and 2 bases stayed unmatched. The CDR3 loop spans 16 amino acids. Germline V gene lookup returns CDR1 MGHRA and CDR2 YSYEKL. In DNA, the CDR3 is TGCGCCAGCAGCCACCGACTAGCGGGAGGGTCCTACGAGCAGTACTTC. It yields the protein CASSHRLAGGSYEQYF.